This T cell receptor beta chain was sequenced in a study of OX40 agonist ivuxolimab in advanced cancers. Measured with immunoSEQ multiplex PCR; TCRdb has only the in-frame clones, and not every one. Of roughly 81,000 clones in the sample, more than 70% were seen once. The ends were cut back, 0 bases at V and 6 bases at J, with 9 bases in the middle. The V gene's germline CDR1 is SNHLY and CDR2 FYNNEI. This CDR3 has 14 residues. This clone was seen a single time. This chain links TRBV2 with TRBJ2-1; the D gene is possibly TRBD1 (5 bases). The TCR sequence derives from an adult with an advanced solid tumor such as melanoma, head and neck, liver or kidney cancer. Material: CD4+ or CD8+ T cells sorted from blood, obtained in a trial of the OX40 agonist ivuxolimab. CDR3 amino acids: CASSEAGRGNEQFF. CDR3 nucleotide sequence: TGTGCCAGCAGTGAAGCTGGTAGGGGCAATGAGCAGTTCTTC.